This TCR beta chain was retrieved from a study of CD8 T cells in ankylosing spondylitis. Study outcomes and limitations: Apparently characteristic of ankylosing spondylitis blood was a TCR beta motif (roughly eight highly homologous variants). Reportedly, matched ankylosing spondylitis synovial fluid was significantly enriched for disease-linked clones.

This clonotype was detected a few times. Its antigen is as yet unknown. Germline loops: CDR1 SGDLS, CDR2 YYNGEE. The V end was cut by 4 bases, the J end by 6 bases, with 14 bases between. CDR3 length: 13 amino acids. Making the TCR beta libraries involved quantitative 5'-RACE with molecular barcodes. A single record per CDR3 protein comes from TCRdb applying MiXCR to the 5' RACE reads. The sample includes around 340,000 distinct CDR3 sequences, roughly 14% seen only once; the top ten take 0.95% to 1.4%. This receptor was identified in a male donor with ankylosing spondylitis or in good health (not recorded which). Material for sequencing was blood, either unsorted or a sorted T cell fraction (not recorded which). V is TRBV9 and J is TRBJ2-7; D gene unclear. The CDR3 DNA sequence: TGTGCCAGCAGCCCCCGTCCCATGGGCGAGCAGTACTTC. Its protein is CASSPRPMGEQYF.